The 2 T cell receptor beta chains presented below share a single source sample, sequenced in a study of PD-1 blockade in classical Hodgkin lymphoma. Time point here: cycle 4 day 1 (C4D1), after 6 weeks of nivolumab. Every patient experienced relapse after autologous stem cell transplantation, and brentuximab vedotin exposure varied. Purification of CD4+ T cells from thawed PBMCs was achieved by magnetic negative selection. Only in-frame clones appear in the TCRdb table, and some are missing; sequencing was by immunoSEQ multiplex PCR. The sample has about 32,000 clones, approximately 90% seen once. The sequences come from CD4+ T cells from blood, collected before the fourth cycle of nivolumab. The receptors shown here come from a human donor with classical Hodgkin lymphoma.

This clone was recorded only once. V is TRBV6-5 and J is TRBJ1-4; no reliable D call. This CDR3 contains 15 residues. CDR1 and CDR2 (germline): MNHEY, SVGAGI. V shed 3 bases and J shed 0 bases, with 8 bases lying between them. CDR3 loop: CASSYDAATNEKLFF. CDR3 DNA sequence: TGTGCCAGCAGTTATGACGCGGCAACTAATGAAAAACTGTTTTTT.

The J gene is TRBJ1-5, the V gene TRBV28, with D perhaps matching TRBD1 (5 bases). The V gene's germline CDR1 is MDHEN and CDR2 SYDVKM. This CDR3 is built from 15 residues. With 6 bases removed from V and 6 bases from J, the gap between germline ends came to 18 bases. CDR3 in DNA: TGTGCCAGCAGGCGCAGGGATGGGAGGGTTCAGCCCCAGCATTTT. Its translation: CASRRRDGRVQPQHF.